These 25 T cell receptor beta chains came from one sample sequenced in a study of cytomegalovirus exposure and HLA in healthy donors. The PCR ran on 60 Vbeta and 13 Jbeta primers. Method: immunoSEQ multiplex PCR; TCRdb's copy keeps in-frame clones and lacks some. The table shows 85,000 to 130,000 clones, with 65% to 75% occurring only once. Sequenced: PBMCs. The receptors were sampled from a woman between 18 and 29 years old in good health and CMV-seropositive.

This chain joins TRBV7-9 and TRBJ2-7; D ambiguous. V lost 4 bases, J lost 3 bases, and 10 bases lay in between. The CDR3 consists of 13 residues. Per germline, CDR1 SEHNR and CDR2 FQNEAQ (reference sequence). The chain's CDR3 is CASSSNGGYEQYF. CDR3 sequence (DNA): TGTGCCAGCAGCTCCAACGGCGGCTACGAGCAGTACTTC.

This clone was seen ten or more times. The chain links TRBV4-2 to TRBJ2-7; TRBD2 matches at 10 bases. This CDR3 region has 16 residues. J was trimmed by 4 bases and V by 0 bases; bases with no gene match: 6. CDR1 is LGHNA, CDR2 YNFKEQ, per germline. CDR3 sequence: CASSQDPGAGGYEQYF. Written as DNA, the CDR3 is TGTGCCAGCAGCCAAGATCCAGGAGCGGGAGGGTACGAGCAGTACTTC.

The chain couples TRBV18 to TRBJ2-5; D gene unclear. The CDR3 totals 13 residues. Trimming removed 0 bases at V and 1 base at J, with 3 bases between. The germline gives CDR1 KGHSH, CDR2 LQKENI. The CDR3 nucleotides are TGTGCCAGCTCACCACCCTCCCAAGAGACCCAGTACTTC. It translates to CASSPPSQETQYF.

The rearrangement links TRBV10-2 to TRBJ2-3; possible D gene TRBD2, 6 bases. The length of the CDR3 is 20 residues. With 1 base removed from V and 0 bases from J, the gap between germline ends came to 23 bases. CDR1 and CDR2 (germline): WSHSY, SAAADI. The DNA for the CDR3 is TGCGCCAGCAGTGAGTATATGACTGCCGGGAGTGATACTAGCACAGATACGCAGTATTTT. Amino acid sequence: CASSEYMTAGSDTSTDTQYF.

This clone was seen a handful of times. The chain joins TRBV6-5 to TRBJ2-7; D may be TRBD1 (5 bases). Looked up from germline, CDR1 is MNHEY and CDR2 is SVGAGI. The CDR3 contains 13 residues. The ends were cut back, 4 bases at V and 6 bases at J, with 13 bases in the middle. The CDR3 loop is CASSSSGMIEQYF. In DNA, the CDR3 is TGTGCCAGCAGTTCTTCAGGGATGATCGAGCAGTACTTC.

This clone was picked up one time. CDR3 residues: CATMDSSGVGETQYF. The CDR3 DNA follows: TGTGCCACCATGGATTCTAGCGGAGTGGGAGAGACCCAGTACTTC. J is TRBJ2-5 and V is TRBV27; TRBD2 aligns across 7 bases. Unmatched junction bases numbered 15, after V lost 10 bases and J lost 4 bases. This CDR3 is built from 15 residues. Per the germline V gene, CDR1 is MNHEY and CDR2 is SMNVEV (reference sequence).

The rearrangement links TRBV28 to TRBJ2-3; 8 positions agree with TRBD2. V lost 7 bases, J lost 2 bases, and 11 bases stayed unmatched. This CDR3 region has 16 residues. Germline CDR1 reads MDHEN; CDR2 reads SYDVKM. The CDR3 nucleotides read TGTGCCAGCAACGGCGGGTTAGCGGGACCCACAGATACGCAGTATTTT. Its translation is CASNGGLAGPTDTQYF.

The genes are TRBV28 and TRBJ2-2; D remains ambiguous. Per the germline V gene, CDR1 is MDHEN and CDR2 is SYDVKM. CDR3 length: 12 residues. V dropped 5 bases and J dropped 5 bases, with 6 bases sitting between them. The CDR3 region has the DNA TGTGCCAGCAGTCCCGGTACCGGGGAGCTGTTTTTT. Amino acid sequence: CASSPGTGELFF.

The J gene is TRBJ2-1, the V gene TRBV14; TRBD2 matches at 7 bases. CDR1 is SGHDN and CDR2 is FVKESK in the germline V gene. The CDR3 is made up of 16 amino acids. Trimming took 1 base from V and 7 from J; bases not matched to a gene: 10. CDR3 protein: CASSQGTGGRYNEQFF. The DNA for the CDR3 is TGTGCCAGCAGCCAAGGAACGGGAGGTAGGTATAATGAGCAGTTCTTC.

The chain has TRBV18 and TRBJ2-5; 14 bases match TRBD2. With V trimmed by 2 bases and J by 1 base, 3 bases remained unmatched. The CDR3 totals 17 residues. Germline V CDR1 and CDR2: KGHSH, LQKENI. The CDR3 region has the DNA TGTGCCAGCTCACCAGGGACTAGCGGGAGCGGCCAAGAGACCCAGTACTTC. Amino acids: CASSPGTSGSGQETQYF.

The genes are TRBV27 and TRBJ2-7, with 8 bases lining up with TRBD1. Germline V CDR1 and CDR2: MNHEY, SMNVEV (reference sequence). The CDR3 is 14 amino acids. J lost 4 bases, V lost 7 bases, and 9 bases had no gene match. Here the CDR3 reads CASNSGGVGYEQYF. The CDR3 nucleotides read TGTGCCAGCAATTCAGGGGGCGTTGGGTACGAGCAGTACTTC.

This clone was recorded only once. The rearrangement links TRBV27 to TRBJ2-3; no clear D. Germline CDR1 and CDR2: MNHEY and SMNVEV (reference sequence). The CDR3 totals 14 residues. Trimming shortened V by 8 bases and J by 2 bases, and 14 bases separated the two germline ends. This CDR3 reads CASSKPQNTDTQYF. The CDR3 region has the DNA TGTGCCAGCTCCAAACCCCAGAACACAGATACGCAGTATTTT.

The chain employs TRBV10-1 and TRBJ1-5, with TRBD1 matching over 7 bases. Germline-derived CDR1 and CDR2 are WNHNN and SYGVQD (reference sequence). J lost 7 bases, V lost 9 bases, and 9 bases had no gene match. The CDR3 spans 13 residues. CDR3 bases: TGCGCCAGTAACCCCGACAGGGCCCAGCCCCAGCATTTT. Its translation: CASNPDRAQPQHF.

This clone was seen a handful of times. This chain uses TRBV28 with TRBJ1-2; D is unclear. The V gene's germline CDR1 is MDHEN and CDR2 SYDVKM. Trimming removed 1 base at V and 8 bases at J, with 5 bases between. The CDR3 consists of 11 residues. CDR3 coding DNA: TGTGCCAGCAGTTTATCTCGGGGCTACACCTTC. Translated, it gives CASSLSRGYTF.

CDR3 sequence: CSVEGLGSGEQYF. CDR3 nucleotides: TGCAGCGTTGAAGGACTAGGCTCGGGGGAGCAGTACTTC. V is TRBV29-1 and J is TRBJ2-7; D might be TRBD2 (6 bases). The CDR3 runs 13 residues. V was pared by 1 base and J by 7 bases, with 14 bases between. Germline CDR1 reads SQVTM; CDR2 reads ANQGSEA.

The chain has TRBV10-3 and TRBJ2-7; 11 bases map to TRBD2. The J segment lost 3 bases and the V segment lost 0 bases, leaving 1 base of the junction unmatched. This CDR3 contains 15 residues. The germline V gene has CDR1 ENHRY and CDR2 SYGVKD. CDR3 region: CAISESGTSGYEQYF. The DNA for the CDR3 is TGTGCCATCAGTGAGTCTGGGACTAGCGGCTACGAGCAGTACTTC.

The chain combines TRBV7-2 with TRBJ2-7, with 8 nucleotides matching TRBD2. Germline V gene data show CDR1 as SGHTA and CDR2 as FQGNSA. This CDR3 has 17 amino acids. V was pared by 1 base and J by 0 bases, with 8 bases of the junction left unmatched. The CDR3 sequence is CASSLGVGLGDSYEQYF. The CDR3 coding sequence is TGTGCCAGCAGCTTAGGCGTGGGACTAGGGGACTCCTACGAGCAGTACTTC.

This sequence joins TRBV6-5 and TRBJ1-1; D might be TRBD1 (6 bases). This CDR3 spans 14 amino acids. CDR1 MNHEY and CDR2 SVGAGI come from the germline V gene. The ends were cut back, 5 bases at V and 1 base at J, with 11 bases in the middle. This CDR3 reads CASSPDRTNTEAFF. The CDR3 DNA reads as TGTGCCAGCAGTCCTGACAGGACGAACACTGAAGCTTTCTTT.

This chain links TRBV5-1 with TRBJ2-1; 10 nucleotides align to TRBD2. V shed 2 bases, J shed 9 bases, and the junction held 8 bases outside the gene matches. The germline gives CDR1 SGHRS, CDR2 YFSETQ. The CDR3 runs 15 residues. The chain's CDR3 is CASSFRLAGIGEQFF. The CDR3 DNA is TGCGCCAGCAGCTTCCGACTAGCGGGTATCGGTGAGCAGTTCTTC.

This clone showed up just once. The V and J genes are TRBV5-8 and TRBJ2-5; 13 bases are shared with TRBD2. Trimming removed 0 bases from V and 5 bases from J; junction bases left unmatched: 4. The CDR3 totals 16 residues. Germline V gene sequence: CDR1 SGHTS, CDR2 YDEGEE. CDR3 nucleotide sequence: TGTGCCAGCAGCTTGGCGGGACTAGCGGGACCTGAGACCCAGTACTTC. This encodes CASSLAGLAGPETQYF.

The CDR3 DNA reads as TGTGCCAGCAGCTTAGGACTACAGGGGGCCTACGAGCAGTACTTC. Its protein is CASSLGLQGAYEQYF. V usage is TRBV7-8 and J usage is TRBJ2-7; TRBD1 agrees at 8 bases. Unmatched junction bases numbered 4, after V lost 1 base and J lost 2 bases. The CDR3 runs to 15 residues. Germline CDR1 is SGHVS and CDR2 is FQNEAQ. Using reference TRBV7-8 and TRBJ2-7 for the parts outside the CDR3, the full variable domain is GAGVSQSPRYKVAKRGQDVALRCDPISGHVSLFWYQQALGQGPEFLTYFQNEAQLDKSGLPSDRFFAERPEGSVSTLKIQRTQQEDSAVYLCASSLGLQGAYEQYFGPGTRLTVT.

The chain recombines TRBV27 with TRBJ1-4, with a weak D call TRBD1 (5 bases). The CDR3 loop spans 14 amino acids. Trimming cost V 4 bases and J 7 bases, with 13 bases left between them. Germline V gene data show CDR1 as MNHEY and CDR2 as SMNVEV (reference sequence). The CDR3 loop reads CASSSGLSGEKLFF. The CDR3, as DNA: TGTGCCAGCAGTTCGGGACTTTCGGGTGAAAAACTGTTTTTT. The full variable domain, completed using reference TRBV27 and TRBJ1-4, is EAQVTQNPRYLITVTGKKLTVTCSQNMNHEYMSWYRQDPGLGLRQIYYSMNVEVTDKGDVPEGYKVSRKEKRNFPLILESPSPNQTSLYFCASSSGLSGEKLFFGSGTQLSVL.

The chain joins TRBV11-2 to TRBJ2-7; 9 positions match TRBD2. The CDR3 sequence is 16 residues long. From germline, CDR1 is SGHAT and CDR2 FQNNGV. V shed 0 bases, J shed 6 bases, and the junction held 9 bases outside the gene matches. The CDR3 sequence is CASSLDIGLAPLEQYF. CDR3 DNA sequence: TGTGCCAGCAGCTTAGATATAGGACTAGCGCCGCTCGAGCAGTACTTC.

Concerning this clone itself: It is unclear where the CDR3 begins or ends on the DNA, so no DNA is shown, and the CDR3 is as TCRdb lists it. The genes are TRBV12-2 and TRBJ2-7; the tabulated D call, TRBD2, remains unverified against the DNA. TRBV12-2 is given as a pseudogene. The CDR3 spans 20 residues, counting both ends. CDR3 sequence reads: CASRLVASGTSGRAQYEQYF.

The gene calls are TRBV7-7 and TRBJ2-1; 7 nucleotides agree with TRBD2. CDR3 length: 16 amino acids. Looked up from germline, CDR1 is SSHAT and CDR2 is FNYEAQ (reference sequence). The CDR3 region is CASSRGRMLKDNEQFF. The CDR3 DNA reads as TGTGCTAGCTCTCGCGGGAGAATGTTAAAGGACAATGAGCAGTTCTTC.